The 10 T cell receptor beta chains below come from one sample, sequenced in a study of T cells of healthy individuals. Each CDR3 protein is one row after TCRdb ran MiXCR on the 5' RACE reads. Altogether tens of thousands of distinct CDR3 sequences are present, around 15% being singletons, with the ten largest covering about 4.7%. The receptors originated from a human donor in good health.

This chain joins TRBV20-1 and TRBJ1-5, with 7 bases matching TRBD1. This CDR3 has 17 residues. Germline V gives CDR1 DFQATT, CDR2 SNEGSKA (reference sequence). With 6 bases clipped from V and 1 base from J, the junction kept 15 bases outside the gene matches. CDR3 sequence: CSALMRGLLGSNQPQHF. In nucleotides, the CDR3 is TGCAGTGCCCTGATGAGGGGGCTTTTGGGGAGCAATCAGCCCCAGCATTTT.

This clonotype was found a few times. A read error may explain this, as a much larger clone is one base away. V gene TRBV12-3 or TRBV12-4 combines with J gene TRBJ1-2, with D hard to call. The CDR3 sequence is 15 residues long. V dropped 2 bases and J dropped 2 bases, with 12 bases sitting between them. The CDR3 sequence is CASSLIGQSNYGYTF. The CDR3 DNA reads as TGTGCCAGCAGTTTAATAGGGCAGTCGAACTATGGCTACACCTTC.

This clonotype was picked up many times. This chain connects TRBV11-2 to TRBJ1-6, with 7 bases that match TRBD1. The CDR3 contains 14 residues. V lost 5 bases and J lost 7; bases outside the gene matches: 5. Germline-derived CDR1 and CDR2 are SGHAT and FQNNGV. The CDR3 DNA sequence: TGTGCCAGCAGCCCGAGGGACAGAAATTCACCCCTCCACTTT. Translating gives CASSPRDRNSPLHF.

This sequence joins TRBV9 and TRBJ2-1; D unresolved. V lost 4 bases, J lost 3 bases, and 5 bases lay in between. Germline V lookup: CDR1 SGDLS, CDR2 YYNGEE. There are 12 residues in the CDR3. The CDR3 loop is CASSPSYNEQFF. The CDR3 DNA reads TGTGCCAGCAGCCCGAGCTACAATGAGCAGTTCTTC.

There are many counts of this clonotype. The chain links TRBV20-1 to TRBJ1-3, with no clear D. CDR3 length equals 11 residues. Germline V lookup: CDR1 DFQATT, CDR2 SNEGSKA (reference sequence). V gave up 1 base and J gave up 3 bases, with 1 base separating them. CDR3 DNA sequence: TGCAGTGCTAGAGTTGGAAACACCATATATTTT. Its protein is CSARVGNTIYF.

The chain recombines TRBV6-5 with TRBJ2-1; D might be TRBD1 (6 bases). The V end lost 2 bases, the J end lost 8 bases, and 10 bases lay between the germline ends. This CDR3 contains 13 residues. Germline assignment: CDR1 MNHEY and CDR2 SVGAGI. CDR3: CASSYLNRDEQFF. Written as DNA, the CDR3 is TGTGCCAGCAGTTACCTGAACAGGGATGAGCAGTTCTTC.

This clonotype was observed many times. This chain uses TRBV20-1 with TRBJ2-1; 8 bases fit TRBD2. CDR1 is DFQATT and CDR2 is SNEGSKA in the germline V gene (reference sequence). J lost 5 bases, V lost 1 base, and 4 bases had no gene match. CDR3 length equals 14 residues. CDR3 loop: CSARGTAGDNEQFF. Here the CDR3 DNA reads TGCAGTGCTAGAGGTACAGCGGGGGACAATGAGCAGTTCTTC.

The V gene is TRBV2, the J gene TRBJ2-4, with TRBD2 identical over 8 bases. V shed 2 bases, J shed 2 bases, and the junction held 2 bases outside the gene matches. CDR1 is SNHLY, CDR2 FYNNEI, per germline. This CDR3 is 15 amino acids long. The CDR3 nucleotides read TGTGCCAGCAGTGAACCGGGGGGGTCCAAAAACATTCAGTACTTC. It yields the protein CASSEPGGSKNIQYF.

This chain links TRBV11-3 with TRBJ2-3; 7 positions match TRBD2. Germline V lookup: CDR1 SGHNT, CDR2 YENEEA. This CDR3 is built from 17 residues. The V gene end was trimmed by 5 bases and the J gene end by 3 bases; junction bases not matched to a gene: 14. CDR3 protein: CASSEGRADLGTDTQYF. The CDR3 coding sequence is TGTGCCAGCAGCGAAGGGAGGGCCGATTTGGGTACAGATACGCAGTATTTT.

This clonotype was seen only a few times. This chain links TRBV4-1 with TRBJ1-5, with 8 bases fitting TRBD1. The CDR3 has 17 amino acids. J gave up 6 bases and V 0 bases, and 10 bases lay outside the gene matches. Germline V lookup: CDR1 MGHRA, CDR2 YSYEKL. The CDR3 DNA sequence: TGCGCCAGCAGCCAAGAGAGGGCAGGGGGCGCGTTTCAGCCCCAGCATTTT. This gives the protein CASSQERAGGAFQPQHF.